These T cell receptor beta chains were read from a single sample in a study of T cells and Merkel cell carcinoma outcomes. Method: immunoSEQ multiplex PCR; TCRdb's copy keeps in-frame clones and lacks some. The data hold 9,500 to 15,000 clones, with 95% observed a single time. Input material: tumor tissue from Merkel cell carcinoma. The source is a human donor with Merkel cell carcinoma. Both conserved end residues are part of each CDR3. The D gene is left open where the match is weak. The size field is filled for only some rows; it gives once, few, many or a size class.

d_gene	abundance	j_gene	v_gene	CDR3nt	CDR3aa
TRBD1	.	TRBJ1-2	TRBV6-5	TGTGCCAGCAGTTCACCAGGGGGTGGCTACACCTTC	CASSSPGGGYTF
.	.	TRBJ2-1	TRBV29-1	TGCAGCGTTCCGACAGATCAAAGGCGTGAGCAGTTCTTC	CSVPTDQRREQFF
.	.	TRBJ2-5	TRBV18	TGTGCCAGCTCACCAGGGGTCGGAGAGACCCAGTACTTC	CASSPGVGETQYF
.	.	TRBJ2-7	TRBV28	TGTGCCAGCAGTTTAGGTGGTTACGAGCAGTACTTC	CASSLGGYEQYF
.	.	TRBJ2-7	TRBV19	TGTGCCAGTAGTAGGAATCAAAGACAGAGGGGTATAAACGAGCAGTACTTC	CASSRNQRQRGINEQYF
.	.	TRBJ2-1	TRBV5-4	TGTGCCAGCAGCTTACAAGGACCGACCACCAATGAGCAGTTCTTC	CASSLQGPTTNEQFF
.	.	TRBJ1-1	TRBV5-6	TGTGCCAGCAGCTTGGAGGGCCCGAACACTGAAGCTTTCTTT	CASSLEGPNTEAFF
TRBD1	.	TRBJ2-6	TRBV5-1	TGCGCCAGCAGCTCAGGGGGCACTGGGGCCAACGTCCTGACTTTC	CASSSGGTGANVLTF
.	.	TRBJ1-5	TRBV30	TGTGCCTGGGAGGACGGGTACAATCAGCCCCAGCATTTT	CAWEDGYNQPQHF
TRBD1	.	TRBJ1-2	TRBV9	TGTGCCAGCAGCGTTACAGGGGCAAGCTACACCTTC	CASSVTGASYTF
.	.	TRBJ2-1	TRBV11-3	TGTGCCAGCAGCTTAGGTGGGGGGCGGAATGAGCAGTTCTTC	CASSLGGGRNEQFF
.	.	TRBJ2-5	TRBV29-1	TGCAGCGTTGAAGTAACAGGCCAAATACAAGAGACCCAGTACTTC	CSVEVTGQIQETQYF
TRBD1	.	TRBJ1-4	TRBV5-1	TGCGCCAGCAGCGCGGGACAGGCCAATGAAAAACTGTTTTTT	CASSAGQANEKLFF
.	.	TRBJ1-1	TRBV6-1	TGTGCCAGCAGTGACGGGGGGCTGAACACTGAAGCTTTCTTT	CASSDGGLNTEAFF
TRBD2	.	TRBJ2-1	TRBV9	TGTGCCAGCAGCGTAGCGGGGGGGACCTACAATGAGCAGTTCTTC	CASSVAGGTYNEQFF
.	.	TRBJ1-2	TRBV7-2	TGTGCCAGCAGCTTAATAGGACGGCCTAACTATGGCTACACCTTC	CASSLIGRPNYGYTF
.	once	TRBJ1-2	TRBV28	TGTGCCAGCGACGCGGGGCTTTATGGCTACACCTTC	CASDAGLYGYTF
TRBD1	.	TRBJ1-1	TRBV30	TGTGCCTGGACTATAGTACAGGGGACTGAAGCTTTCTTT	CAWTIVQGTEAFF
.	.	TRBJ1-1	TRBV9	TGTGCCAGCAGCGTAGGAATGAACACTGAAGCTTTCTTT	CASSVGMNTEAFF
TRBD2	.	TRBJ2-7	TRBV18	TGTGCCAGCTCACCAGACGACGGGAGGGACGAGCAGTACTTC	CASSPDDGRDEQYF
TRBD1	few	TRBJ2-4	TRBV6-5	TGTGCCAGCAGCCGAAGCTTAGGACAGGGAGTTCACTTC	CASSRSLGQGVHF
.	.	TRBJ2-7	TRBV4-3	TGCGCCAGCAGCCCTAGCGCGACTCTCAGCTCCTACGAGCAGTACTTC	CASSPSATLSSYEQYF
.	.	TRBJ2-2	TRBV6-1	TGTGCCAGCAGTGCTTCTAGTAAACCTAGGGCCGGGGAGCTGTTTTTT	CASSASSKPRAGELFF
.	.	TRBJ2-7	TRBV29-1	TGCAGCGTCACTGGACGGGACTCCTACGAGCAGTACTTC	CSVTGRDSYEQYF
.	.	TRBJ2-1	TRBV25-1	TGTGCCAGCCAATCCTACAATGAGCAGTTCTTC	CASQSYNEQFF
TRBD2	.	TRBJ2-3	TRBV7-2	TGTGCCAGCAGCTTTTTAGCGGGGAACACAGATACGCAGTATTTT	CASSFLAGNTDTQYF
TRBD1	.	TRBJ2-7	TRBV4-1	TGCGCCAGCAGCCAAACCGGGACAGCTCGGTACTTC	CASSQTGTARYF
.	.	TRBJ2-3	TRBV7-9	TGTGCCAGCAGCTCGGATTCCCCTAGTCTGTTCACAGATACGCAGTATTTT	CASSSDSPSLFTDTQYF
.	.	TRBJ2-7	TRBV28	TGTGCCAGCAGTCTGTACGGGGACCAGTACTTC	CASSLYGDQYF
TRBD1	.	TRBJ1-2	TRBV19	TGTGCCACCCACCCAGGGGGCTATGGCTACACCTTC	CATHPGGYGYTF
.	.	TRBJ1-5	TRBV6-5	TGTGCCAGCAGTTACGGCACAGGGTTCGGGCAGCCCCAGCATTTT	CASSYGTGFGQPQHF